This T cell receptor (beta chain) stems from a study of OX40 agonist ivuxolimab in advanced cancers. The table came from immunoSEQ multiplex PCR; TCRdb's copy has only in-frame clones and leaves some out. This table has approximately 20,000 clones, about 86% appearing once. Germline values: CDR1 ENHRY, CDR2 SYGVKD. CDR3 length: 14 amino acids. The V gene lost 6 bases and the J gene lost 2 bases, with 14 bases spanning the gap. The sample in question was CD4+ or CD8+ T cells sorted from blood, obtained in a trial of the OX40 agonist ivuxolimab. The chain recombines TRBV10-3 with TRBJ2-7, with D tentatively TRBD2 (5 bases). This sequence originates from an adult with an advanced solid tumor such as melanoma, head and neck, liver or kidney cancer. The CDR3, as DNA: TGTGCCATCAGCGCGTCGCCGGGGACCTACGAGCAGTACTTC. It is translated as CAISASPGTYEQYF.